This TCR beta chain was documented in a study of CD8 T cells in ankylosing spondylitis. This clonotype was detected ten times or more. The antigen is unknown. Germline CDR1 MNHEY, CDR2 SMNVEV (reference sequence). Trimming cost V 5 bases and J 5 bases; bases outside gene matches: 9. The CDR3 is made up of 15 amino acids. Study-wide results and caveats: Blood of patients with ankylosing spondylitis appeared to be characterized by a TCR beta motif of eight highly homologous variants. There was reportedly significant enrichment of clones that were disease-linked in matched ankylosing spondylitis synovial fluid.

Generation of TCR beta libraries employed quantitative 5'-RACE incorporating molecular barcodes. MiXCR was run by TCRdb on the 5' RACE reads, yielding one entry per CDR3 protein. The profile shows about 220,000 distinct CDR3 sequences, about 10% of them singletons. Sequenced: blood, either unsorted or a sorted T cell fraction (not recorded which). The sequence derives from a male donor with ankylosing spondylitis or in good health (not recorded which). The chain employs TRBV27 and TRBJ2-7; 10 bases are shared with TRBD1. CDR3 coding DNA: TGTGCCAGCAGTACCCCGGGACAGGGGATCCACGAGCAGTACTTC. As protein: CASSTPGQGIHEQYF.